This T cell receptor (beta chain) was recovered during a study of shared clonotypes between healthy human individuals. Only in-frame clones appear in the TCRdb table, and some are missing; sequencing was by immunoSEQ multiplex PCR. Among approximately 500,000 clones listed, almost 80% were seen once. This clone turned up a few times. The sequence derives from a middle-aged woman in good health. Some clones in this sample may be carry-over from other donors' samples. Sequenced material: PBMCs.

This CDR3 is CASSESWEQTQYF. CDR3 bases: TGCGCCAGCAGTGAGTCGTGGGAACAAACGCAGTATTTT. This rearrangement joins TRBV10-2 to TRBJ2-3; D call uncertain. The CDR3 consists of 13 residues. Germline V CDR1 and CDR2: WSHSY, SAAADI. V lost 0 bases, J lost 9 bases, and 10 bases lay in between.